This T cell receptor (beta chain) originates from a study of T cell clones after liver transplantation. With 2 bases removed from V and 0 bases from J, the gap between germline ends came to 12 bases. The CDR3 loop spans 15 amino acids. Looked up from germline, CDR1 is GTSNPN and CDR2 is SVGIG (reference sequence). This clone has more than one count but fewer than ten. Sequenced by immunoSEQ multiplex PCR; TCRdb stores in-frame clones only, minus some. The sample lists 65,000 to 80,000 clones, about four fifths seen once, with less than 0.65% in the top ten. This chain links TRBV30 with TRBJ2-3; tentatively, D is TRBD1 (6 bases). The sequence was collected from a human donor who received a liver transplant. The input for sequencing was CD4+ T cells from blood, taken before liver transplant. The CDR3 reads CAWSPLDRSTDTQYF. The CDR3, as DNA: TGTGCCTGGAGTCCTCTGGACAGAAGCACAGATACGCAGTATTTT.